These T cell receptor beta chains were read from a single sample in a study of metastatic and nonmetastatic thyroid tumors. TCRdb re-called the PCR reads with MiXCR. The profile shows some 20,000 clones, 12% of them singletons. Sequencing was performed on blood. These receptors all come from a male donor with papillary thyroid cancer or a benign thyroid nodule (not recorded which). Some clones in this sample may be carry-over from other donors' samples. The CDR3 runs from the conserved cysteine through the conserved F or W. The D gene is left open where the match is weak. Size is stated for part of the rows, as once, few or many counts, or as a class when the clone is expanded.

>-|TRBJ2-5|TRBV13|many
TGTGCCAGCAGGAGCGGGACAGAACAAGAGACCCAGTACTTC
CASRSGTEQETQYF
>TRBD1|TRBJ2-5|TRBV6-1|medium-sized
TGTGCCAGCAGGGTCGGACAGGGAAAGTGGGGGGAGACCCAGTACTTC
CASRVGQGKWGETQYF
>-|TRBJ2-7|TRBV18|-
TGTGCCAGCTCACCAAACGGGATAACCTACGAGCAGTACTTC
CASSPNGITYEQYF
>-|TRBJ2-1|TRBV4-2|many
TGTGCCAGCAGCCCAGACCAGGTAGCCGCGGGCGCTTCCTACAATGAGCAGTTCTTC
CASSPDQVAAGASYNEQFF
>-|TRBJ2-5|TRBV7-9|many
TGTGCCAGCAGCTTAACAGGGTGGGACCAAGAGACCCAGTACTTC
CASSLTGWDQETQYF
>TRBD2|TRBJ2-7|TRBV9|-
TGTGCCAGCAGCGGGTCGACTAGCGGGTCCTACGAGCAGTACTTC
CASSGSTSGSYEQYF
>-|TRBJ2-5|TRBV7-2|many
TGTGCCAGCAGCTTAAGGGAGCAGGAGACCCAGTACTTC
CASSLREQETQYF
>TRBD1|TRBJ2-7|TRBV28|few
TGTGCCAGCAGTTTAGGGGGGACAGGGGCCTCCTACGAGCAGTACTTC
CASSLGGTGASYEQYF
>-|TRBJ1-5|TRBV3-1|many
TGTGCCAGCAGCCAAGGACGCCGCCATCAGCCCCAGCATTTT
CASSQGRRHQPQHF
>TRBD1|TRBJ2-3|TRBV27|-
TGTGCCAGCAGTTTTGAGACAGGGGGCACAGATACGCAGTATTTT
CASSFETGGTDTQYF
>TRBD2|TRBJ2-7|TRBV27|-
TGTGCCAGCAGTTTTTTAAAGACTAGCGGGGCCTACGAGCAGTACTTC
CASSFLKTSGAYEQYF
>-|TRBJ1-5|TRBV6-1|few
TGTGCCAGCAGTGAGAATCAGCCCCAGCATTTT
CASSENQPQHF
>-|TRBJ2-5|TRBV18|many
TGTGCCAGCTCACTCAGGTCGGGGATTAGGGAGACCCAGTACTTC
CASSLRSGIRETQYF
>TRBD1|TRBJ1-1|TRBV6-2/TRBV6-3|few
TGTGCCAGCAGTTACGACAGGGTGACCACTGAAGCTTTCTTT
CASSYDRVTTEAFF
>-|TRBJ2-7|TRBV10-3|few
TGTGCCATCGCCCCGGACGGAATCTACGAGCAGTACTTC
CAIAPDGIYEQYF
>-|TRBJ2-2|TRBV5-4|many
TGTGCCAGCAGCTTGGAGGTTACTGCCAGCCCCACCGGGGAGCTGTTTTTT
CASSLEVTASPTGELFF